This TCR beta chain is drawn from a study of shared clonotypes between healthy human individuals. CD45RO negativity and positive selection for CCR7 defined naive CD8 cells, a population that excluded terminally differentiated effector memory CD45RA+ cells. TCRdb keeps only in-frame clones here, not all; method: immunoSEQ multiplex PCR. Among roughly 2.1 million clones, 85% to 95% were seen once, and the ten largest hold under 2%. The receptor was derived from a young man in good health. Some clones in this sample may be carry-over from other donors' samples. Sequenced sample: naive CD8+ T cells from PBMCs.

The CDR3 sequence: CSVEDRDREPHEQFF. The CDR3 DNA reads as TGCAGCGTTGAAGATCGGGACAGAGAACCCCATGAGCAGTTCTTC. The chain carries TRBV29-1 and TRBJ2-1; 7 bases line up with TRBD1. Germline CDR1 is SQVTM and CDR2 is ANQGSEA. The CDR3 consists of 15 residues. J lost 8 bases, V lost 0 bases, and 10 bases had no gene match.